This passage covers 22 T cell receptor beta chains from one sample sequenced in a study of cytomegalovirus exposure and HLA in healthy donors. Primers included in the PCR were 60 Vbeta and 13 Jbeta primers. Method: immunoSEQ multiplex PCR; TCRdb's copy keeps in-frame clones and lacks some. The sample's table shows some 150,000 clones. The sample was PBMCs. The receptors here all came from a woman aged 18-29 years in good health and CMV-seronegative.

This chain joins TRBV4-1 and TRBJ2-7; maybe TRBD2 (5 bases). Trimming removed 2 bases at V and 4 bases at J, with 18 bases between. The CDR3 runs to 16 residues. In germline, CDR1 is MGHRA, CDR2 YSYEKL. For the CDR3, the DNA is TGCGCCAGCAGCCAACTTGGCGGCCTAGCTGGTTACGAGCAGTACTTC. Encoded protein: CASSQLGGLAGYEQYF.

This rearrangement joins TRBV7-2 to TRBJ2-2; D remains ambiguous. Looked up from germline, CDR1 is SGHTA and CDR2 is FQGNSA. The CDR3 totals 16 residues. Trimming removed 1 base at V and 1 base at J, with 10 bases between. The CDR3 loop is CASSLDSRGNTGELFF. The DNA of the CDR3 is TGTGCCAGCAGCTTAGATTCTCGCGGGAACACCGGGGAGCTGTTTTTT.

The V gene is TRBV6-1, the J gene TRBJ2-5; 8 bases agree with TRBD1. Germline V gene sequence: CDR1 MNHNS, CDR2 SASEGT. Trimming cost V 8 bases and J 4 bases; bases outside gene matches: 6. The CDR3 loop spans 13 amino acids. The chain's CDR3 is CASHPTGGETQYF. CDR3 nucleotide sequence: TGTGCCAGCCATCCAACAGGGGGAGAGACCCAGTACTTC.

The chain uses TRBV9 and TRBJ2-7; no definite D call. CDR1 is SGDLS and CDR2 is YYNGEE in the germline V gene. Between the trimmed V and J ends, which lost 1 base and 5 bases, there was a span of 22 bases. This CDR3 is 17 amino acids long. This CDR3 reads CASSVLRWRYMTHEQYV. The CDR3 DNA is TGTGCCAGCAGCGTATTGCGGTGGCGGTATATGACCCACGAGCAGTACGTC.

The rearrangement joins TRBV7-9 to TRBJ1-3; maybe TRBD1 (6 bases). The CDR3 spans 13 residues. Germline loops: CDR1 SEHNR, CDR2 FQNEAQ (reference sequence). V lost 8 bases and J 4 bases, leaving 12 bases between the germline ends. CDR3 in amino acids: CASGWGPGNTIYF. DNA of the CDR3: TGTGCCAGCGGCTGGGGGCCGGGAAACACCATATATTTT.

The chain joins TRBV29-1 to TRBJ2-5; D ambiguous. The J call may be mistaken, given a closer DNA end match to TRBJ2-7. The CDR3 length is 11 residues. Germline-derived CDR1 and CDR2 are SQVTM and ANQGSEA. This chain's CDR3 is CSVEVAYEQYF. CDR3 DNA: TGCAGCGTTGAAGTTGCCTACGAGCAGTACTTC.

The chain has TRBV6-1 and TRBJ1-1; D may be TRBD1 (6 bases). The CDR3 runs 12 residues. Germline V gene data show CDR1 as MNHNS and CDR2 as SASEGT. Trimming removed 6 bases at V and 8 bases at J, with 13 bases between. CDR3 protein: CASSGTGQEAFF. The CDR3 DNA reads as TGTGCCAGCAGCGGAACTGGACAGGAAGCTTTCTTT.

Comment on this clone: Sequence at one end of the junction differs from germline and may be a read error. This rearrangement joins TRBV19 to TRBJ1-2; a possible D gene is TRBD1 (5 bases). Germline assignment: CDR1 LNHDA and CDR2 SQIVND (reference sequence). This CDR3 is 13 amino acids long. The CDR3 region has the DNA TGTGCCAGTAGTCACGAGGACACCGGAATATCCTACTTC. Protein: CASSHEDTGISYF.

On this clone: This specimen includes other DNA sequences encoding the same CDR3. V gene TRBV4-3 combines with J gene TRBJ1-5, with D possibly being TRBD1 (6 bases). V lost 3 bases, J lost 6 bases, and 12 bases lay in between. The CDR3 runs to 14 residues. Looked up from germline, CDR1 is LGHNA and CDR2 is YSLEER. This CDR3 reads CASSQGGGGQPQHF. The DNA of the CDR3 is TGCGCCAGCAGCCAGGGGGGCGGGGGTCAGCCCCAGCATTTT.

This chain uses TRBV19 with TRBJ2-2, with TRBD1 identical over 7 bases. Germline CDR1 reads LNHDA; CDR2 reads SQIVND (reference sequence). V dropped 4 bases and J dropped 1; count of bases not matched to a gene: 6. The CDR3 spans 16 residues. CDR3 residues: CASSKNRQGNTGELFF. CDR3 in DNA: TGTGCCAGTAGTAAGAACCGACAGGGGAACACCGGGGAGCTGTTTTTT.

This chain joins TRBV7-2 and TRBJ2-3; TRBD2 agrees at 12 bases. The germline V gene encodes CDR1 SGHTA and CDR2 FQGNSA. The CDR3 is made up of 17 amino acids. The V gene end was trimmed by 1 base and the J gene end by 2 bases; junction bases not matched to a gene: 4. The CDR3, as DNA: TGTGCCAGCAGCTTAGGGACTAGCGGGACCTACACAGATACGCAGTATTTT. Its translation: CASSLGTSGTYTDTQYF.

The V and J genes are TRBV6-1 and TRBJ2-7; D uncertain. V was trimmed by 5 bases and J by 3 bases, leaving 8 bases between them. The CDR3 length is 12 residues. From germline, CDR1 is MNHNS and CDR2 SASEGT. The CDR3 loop is CASSQIDYEQYV. CDR3 DNA: TGTGCCAGCAGTCAAATAGACTACGAGCAGTACGTC.

The chain employs TRBV6-6 and TRBJ1-2, with 7 bases lining up with TRBD1. There are 14 residues in the CDR3. Per the germline V gene, CDR1 is MNHNY and CDR2 is SVGAGI (reference sequence). Trimming at V came to 7 bases and at J to 6 bases, leaving 11 bases not matched to a gene. CDR3 region: CASINGGGQHGYTF. In DNA, the CDR3 is TGTGCCAGCATCAACGGGGGGGGACAGCATGGCTACACCTTC.

The chain combines TRBV6-1 with TRBJ2-4, with no clear D. Between the trimmed V and J ends, which lost 1 base and 9 bases, there was a span of 13 bases. Germline V lookup: CDR1 MNHNS, CDR2 SASEGT. The CDR3 length is 14 residues. CDR3 in amino acids: CASSEDRVRGIQYF. CDR3 nucleotide sequence: TGTGCCAGCAGTGAAGACCGGGTCCGCGGCATTCAGTACTTC.

The rearrangement joins TRBV11-3 to TRBJ2-7, with TRBD2 matching over 9 bases. V was clipped by 2 bases and J by 7 bases; unmatched bases: 3. Per germline, CDR1 SGHNT and CDR2 YENEEA. The CDR3 is 13 residues long. CDR3 sequence reads: CASSLRLAGEQYF. The DNA of the CDR3 is TGTGCCAGCAGCTTAAGGCTAGCGGGAGAGCAGTACTTC.

The CDR3 protein is CASSQGLAGVYEQYF. CDR3 bases: TGTGCCAGCAGTCAAGGGTTAGCGGGAGTGTACGAGCAGTACTTC. The chain is built from TRBV6-5 and TRBJ2-7; 9 positions match TRBD2. The CDR3 runs 15 residues. J gave up 4 bases and V 5 bases, and 9 bases lay outside the gene matches. Germline V CDR1 and CDR2: MNHEY, SVGAGI.

CDR3 DNA: TGCGCCAGCAGCTTCTCGGGTTCTATGAACACTGAAGCTTTCTTT. Translated, it gives CASSFSGSMNTEAFF. V and J are TRBV5-1 and TRBJ1-1; D gene ambiguous. The CDR3 extends over 15 amino acids. Germline V gene lookup returns CDR1 SGHRS and CDR2 YFSETQ. V lost 2 bases, J lost 0 bases, and 11 bases lay in between.

The chain couples TRBV19 to TRBJ1-5; 9 nucleotides line up with TRBD1. Germline CDR1 LNHDA, CDR2 SQIVND (reference sequence). V shed 6 bases and J 5 bases; nucleotides not matched to a gene: 5. The CDR3 is 14 residues long. CDR3 bases: TGTGCCAGTAGCGCTACAGGGGGCCATCAGCCCCAGCATTTT. Amino acids: CASSATGGHQPQHF.

V and J are TRBV19 and TRBJ2-7; tentative D call: TRBD1 (5 bases). The CDR3 runs 13 residues. CDR1 LNHDA and CDR2 SQIVND come from the germline V gene (reference sequence). V was trimmed by 7 bases and J by 4 bases, leaving 14 bases between them. For the CDR3, the DNA is TGTGCCAGTACTGATGCTACAGGATACGAGCAGTACGTC. The encoded protein is CASTDATGYEQYV.

This chain joins TRBV6-4 and TRBJ2-3; no reliable D call. V shed 0 bases and J shed 3 bases, with 13 bases lying between them. Germline CDR1 and CDR2: MRHNA and SNTAGT. The CDR3 covers 16 residues. For the CDR3, the DNA is TGTGCCAGCAGTGACTCGAGTTCGGGTGTTACAGATACGCAGTATTTT. Translation: CASSDSSSGVTDTQYF.

The CDR3 DNA reads as TGTGCCAGCAGCTTAGATTTCCCCCTGAGCAGGGCTAGCTCCTACAATGAGCAGTTCTTC. This gives the protein CASSLDFPLSRASSYNEQFF. J is TRBJ2-1 and V is TRBV11-2, with a possible D match to TRBD1 (5 bases). Germline V gene sequence: CDR1 SGHAT, CDR2 FQNNGV. CDR3 length: 20 amino acids. The V and J ends lost 0 bases and 0 bases respectively, with 21 bases between them. The full variable domain, rest sourced from reference TRBV11-2 and TRBJ2-1, is EAGVAQSPRYKIIEKRQSVAFWCNPISGHATLYWYQQILGQGPKLLIQFQNNGVVDDSQLPKDRFSAERLKGVDSTLKIQPAKLEDSAVYLCASSLDFPLSRASSYNEQFFGPGTRLTVL.

The chain is built from TRBV6-5 and TRBJ1-2, with 7 nucleotides matching TRBD1. CDR3 length: 14 residues. Germline CDR1 reads MNHEY; CDR2 reads SVGAGI. With 6 bases clipped from V and 3 bases from J, the junction kept 7 bases outside the gene matches. Written as DNA, the CDR3 is TGTGCCAGCAGCCCTCGGGACAGCCACTATGGCTACACCTTC. This encodes CASSPRDSHYGYTF.